These T cell receptor beta chains were read from a single sample in a study of Tregs in tolerant kidney transplant recipients. The antigens these receptors bind are not known. This table comes from immunoSEQ multiplex PCR, and its TCRdb copy is limited to in-frame clones, with some not included. The sample lists 15,000 to 17,000 clones, nearly 55% occurring once. This material consisted of CD4+ T cells from blood cultured with allogeneic cells, taken before the transplant. Receptors originate from a human patient who received a combined kidney and bone marrow transplant. The CDR3 runs from the conserved cysteine through the conserved F or W. Each record gives: V gene, J gene, D gene, clone size, CDR3 protein, CDR3 DNA. The D gene is left open where the match is weak. Clone size is stated in some rows and not others, as once, few, many or a class when expanded.

v_gene: TRBV7-9
j_gene: TRBJ1-2
d_gene: .
abundance: .
CDR3aa: CASSLVLVQGINYGYTF
CDR3nt: TGTGCCAGCAGCTTAGTCCTCGTTCAGGGGATTAACTATGGCTACACCTTC

v_gene: TRBV7-9
j_gene: TRBJ2-7
d_gene: TRBD2
abundance: few
CDR3aa: CASSLVLSGGFLVHEQYF
CDR3nt: TGTGCCAGCAGCTTAGTTCTTAGCGGGGGCTTCTTGGTGCACGAGCAGTACTTC

v_gene: TRBV6-1
j_gene: TRBJ1-5
d_gene: TRBD1
abundance: .
CDR3aa: CASSWGQNQPQHF
CDR3nt: TGTGCCAGCAGCTGGGGACAGAATCAGCCCCAGCATTTT

v_gene: TRBV19
j_gene: TRBJ2-1
d_gene: TRBD1
abundance: .
CDR3aa: CASSMFPGVQGAGEQFF
CDR3nt: TGTGCCAGTAGTATGTTCCCGGGGGTACAGGGGGCCGGGGAGCAGTTCTTC

v_gene: TRBV11-2
j_gene: TRBJ2-7
d_gene: .
abundance: .
CDR3aa: CASSFGLYEQYF
CDR3nt: TGTGCCAGCAGCTTCGGACTCTACGAGCAGTACTTC

v_gene: TRBV7-2
j_gene: TRBJ2-7
d_gene: .
abundance: large
CDR3aa: CASGGGAAAGEQYF
CDR3nt: TGTGCCAGCGGAGGGGGGGCTGCCGCGGGGGAGCAGTACTTC

v_gene: TRBV6-5
j_gene: TRBJ2-3
d_gene: .
abundance: .
CDR3aa: CASMSGLNTDTQYF
CDR3nt: TGTGCCAGCATGTCAGGGTTGAACACAGATACGCAGTATTTT

v_gene: TRBV7-2
j_gene: TRBJ1-1
d_gene: .
abundance: few
CDR3aa: CASSLLRVNTEAFF
CDR3nt: TGTGCCAGCAGCTTATTGCGGGTGAACACTGAAGCTTTCTTT

v_gene: TRBV6-5
j_gene: TRBJ2-3
d_gene: TRBD1
abundance: .
CDR3aa: CASRGGQAFTDTQYF
CDR3nt: TGTGCCAGCAGGGGCGGACAGGCGTTCACAGATACGCAGTATTTT

v_gene: TRBV30
j_gene: TRBJ2-5
d_gene: TRBD2
abundance: few
CDR3aa: CAWSSGRRETQYF
CDR3nt: TGTGCCTGGAGCAGCGGGAGGAGGGAGACCCAGTACTTC

v_gene: TRBV6-6
j_gene: TRBJ2-7
d_gene: .
abundance: few
CDR3aa: CASSSSRVTLYEQYF
CDR3nt: TGTGCCAGCAGTTCCTCCAGGGTGACCCTCTACGAGCAGTACTTC

v_gene: TRBV27
j_gene: TRBJ1-1
d_gene: TRBD1
abundance: few
CDR3aa: CASSQQGQNTEAFF
CDR3nt: TGTGCCAGCAGTCAACAGGGGCAGAACACTGAAGCTTTCTTT

v_gene: TRBV18
j_gene: TRBJ2-1
d_gene: TRBD1
abundance: .
CDR3aa: CASSPYHRDSSGFNEQFF
CDR3nt: TGTGCCAGCTCTCCGTACCACCGGGACAGCAGTGGGTTCAATGAGCAGTTCTTC

v_gene: TRBV11-1
j_gene: TRBJ2-7
d_gene: .
abundance: .
CDR3aa: CASSLRGAGEQYF
CDR3nt: TGTGCCAGCAGCTTACGGGGGGCTGGCGAGCAGTACTTC

v_gene: TRBV7-9
j_gene: TRBJ1-3
d_gene: TRBD1
abundance: medium-sized
CDR3aa: CASSPTGASGNTIYF
CDR3nt: TGTGCCAGCAGCCCCACAGGGGCCTCTGGAAACACCATATATTTT

v_gene: TRBV5-1
j_gene: TRBJ1-1
d_gene: .
abundance: few
CDR3aa: CASREPNTEAFF
CDR3nt: TGCGCCAGCAGGGAGCCGAACACTGAAGCTTTCTTT

v_gene: TRBV5-4
j_gene: TRBJ2-7
d_gene: TRBD2
abundance: few
CDR3aa: CASSLAGSYEQYF
CDR3nt: TGTGCCAGCAGCTTAGCGGGATCCTACGAGCAGTACTTC

v_gene: TRBV19
j_gene: TRBJ1-5
d_gene: .
abundance: .
CDR3aa: CASSFTGRYSNQPQHF
CDR3nt: TGTGCCAGTAGTTTCACCGGTCGGTATAGCAATCAGCCCCAGCATTTT

v_gene: TRBV2
j_gene: TRBJ1-2
d_gene: TRBD1
abundance: .
CDR3aa: CASRGQVGNYGYTF
CDR3nt: TGTGCCAGCAGAGGACAGGTGGGAAACTATGGCTACACCTTC

v_gene: TRBV7-9
j_gene: TRBJ2-3
d_gene: TRBD2
abundance: .
CDR3aa: CASSLGGGASDTQYF
CDR3nt: TGTGCCAGCAGCTTAGGCGGGGGGGCCTCAGATACGCAGTATTTT

v_gene: TRBV10-2
j_gene: TRBJ2-2
d_gene: TRBD2
abundance: .
CDR3aa: CASTGGPSLTGELFF
CDR3nt: TGCGCCAGCACGGGGGGGCCGAGTCTGACCGGGGAGCTGTTTTTT

v_gene: TRBV19
j_gene: TRBJ1-5
d_gene: TRBD1
abundance: .
CDR3aa: CASSPGTVSNQPQHF
CDR3nt: TGTGCCAGTAGTCCGGGGACAGTTTCCAATCAGCCCCAGCATTTT

v_gene: TRBV19
j_gene: TRBJ1-5
d_gene: .
abundance: .
CDR3aa: CASSLRTDSNQPQHF
CDR3nt: TGTGCCAGTAGTCTCCGGACAGATAGCAATCAGCCCCAGCATTTT

v_gene: TRBV2
j_gene: TRBJ1-5
d_gene: TRBD1
abundance: .
CDR3aa: CASRSGTALDFYSNQPQHF
CDR3nt: TGTGCCAGCAGATCTGGGACAGCGTTAGACTTTTATAGCAATCAGCCCCAGCATTTT

v_gene: TRBV4-2
j_gene: TRBJ1-4
d_gene: .
abundance: .
CDR3aa: CASSQPSGVKLFF
CDR3nt: TGTGCCAGCAGCCAACCTTCAGGGGTTAAACTGTTTTTT

v_gene: TRBV30
j_gene: TRBJ2-5
d_gene: .
abundance: .
CDR3aa: CAWSVRRRGVTQETQYF
CDR3nt: TGTGCCTGGAGTGTACGGCGACGGGGAGTTACTCAAGAGACCCAGTACTTC

v_gene: TRBV5-1
j_gene: TRBJ1-6
d_gene: .
abundance: .
CDR3aa: CASSLEAGVHSPLHF
CDR3nt: TGCGCCAGCAGCTTGGAGGCGGGAGTCCATTCACCCCTCCACTTT

v_gene: TRBV9
j_gene: TRBJ2-7
d_gene: TRBD1
abundance: .
CDR3aa: CASSVGTGEDEQYF
CDR3nt: TGTGCCAGCAGCGTAGGGACAGGTGAAGACGAGCAGTACTTC

v_gene: TRBV4-1
j_gene: TRBJ2-1
d_gene: TRBD1
abundance: few
CDR3aa: CASSRTGINEQFF
CDR3nt: TGCGCCAGCAGCCGGACAGGGATCAATGAGCAGTTCTTC

v_gene: TRBV4-1
j_gene: TRBJ2-1
d_gene: .
abundance: .
CDR3aa: CASSPGWVGAYYNEQFF
CDR3nt: TGCGCCAGCAGCCCGGGGTGGGTGGGGGCCTACTACAATGAGCAGTTCTTC

v_gene: TRBV27
j_gene: TRBJ1-6
d_gene: .
abundance: few
CDR3aa: CASSLSFGGSSPLHF
CDR3nt: TGTGCCAGCAGTTTATCGTTCGGGGGAAGTTCACCCCTCCACTTT

v_gene: TRBV29-1
j_gene: TRBJ1-4
d_gene: .
abundance: .
CDR3aa: CSVPTAGATNEKLFF
CDR3nt: TGCAGCGTTCCGACCGCAGGGGCAACTAATGAAAAACTGTTTTTT

v_gene: TRBV2
j_gene: TRBJ1-5
d_gene: TRBD1
abundance: once
CDR3aa: CASSVEGQPNQPQHF
CDR3nt: TGTGCCAGCAGTGTTGAGGGACAGCCCAATCAGCCCCAGCATTTT

v_gene: TRBV7-3
j_gene: TRBJ2-1
d_gene: TRBD2
abundance: once
CDR3aa: CASSLTVTSGRSYNEQFF
CDR3nt: TGTGCCAGCAGCTTAACGGTTACTAGCGGGAGGTCCTACAATGAGCAGTTCTTC

v_gene: TRBV9
j_gene: TRBJ1-3
d_gene: .
abundance: .
CDR3aa: CASRIHETPNSGNTIYF
CDR3nt: TGTGCCAGCAGAATACACGAAACCCCCAACTCTGGAAACACCATATATTTT

v_gene: TRBV4-1
j_gene: TRBJ2-7
d_gene: .
abundance: few
CDR3aa: CASSRRELYEQYF
CDR3nt: TGCGCCAGCAGCCGCAGGGAACTCTACGAGCAGTACTTC

v_gene: TRBV29-1
j_gene: TRBJ2-1
d_gene: .
abundance: once
CDR3aa: CSVVGGRLANEQFF
CDR3nt: TGCAGCGTTGTAGGGGGTAGGTTGGCCAATGAGCAGTTCTTC

v_gene: TRBV4-3
j_gene: TRBJ1-1
d_gene: .
abundance: .
CDR3aa: CASSHAGQRNTEAFF
CDR3nt: TGCGCCAGCAGCCATGCTGGACAGCGGAACACTGAAGCTTTCTTT

v_gene: TRBV5-8
j_gene: TRBJ1-2
d_gene: TRBD1
abundance: .
CDR3aa: CASRPPDRGESRYGYTF
CDR3nt: TGTGCCAGCAGACCCCCGGACAGGGGGGAGTCCCGTTATGGCTACACCTTC

v_gene: TRBV2
j_gene: TRBJ1-6
d_gene: .
abundance: .
CDR3aa: CASNGGAGTNSPLHF
CDR3nt: TGTGCCAGCAACGGGGGTGCAGGGACCAATTCCCCCCTCCACTTT

v_gene: TRBV10-1
j_gene: TRBJ2-6
d_gene: .
abundance: .
CDR3aa: CASNEGRRELAGANVLTF
CDR3nt: TGCGCCAGCAATGAGGGTAGACGGGAATTGGCTGGGGCCAACGTCCTGACTTTC